Here is one T cell receptor (beta chain) with its context. What it binds is not known. Germline V gene lookup returns CDR1 MGHRA and CDR2 YSYEKL. Between the trimmed V and J ends, which lost 1 base and 10 bases, there was a span of 20 bases. This CDR3 is 15 amino acids long. These data are taken from a study of blood T cells in healthy people across ages. Study-wide findings and caveats: Both naive CD4+ cell counts and diversity were greater in long-lived donors than in aged donors. Possibly, changes in expanded clonotypes were confounded because donor CMV status was unknown.

Using a J-beta primer mix together with a sample-barcoded 5' primer, a second PCR was run for roughly 6 to 11 cycles. A 12-random-nucleotide template-switch adaptor tagged each cDNA molecule. One entry per CDR3 protein results from TCRdb running MiXCR on the 5' RACE reads. The table lists about 1 million distinct CDR3 sequences, more than 40% of them singletons. The clonotype comes from an older woman in good health. V usage is TRBV4-1 and J usage is TRBJ2-7; D may be TRBD2 (6 bases). The specimen was blood. CDR3: CASSQVGLSGEAQYF. CDR3 coding DNA: TGCGCCAGCAGCCAAGTGGGACTCTCCGGCGAGGCCCAGTACTTC.